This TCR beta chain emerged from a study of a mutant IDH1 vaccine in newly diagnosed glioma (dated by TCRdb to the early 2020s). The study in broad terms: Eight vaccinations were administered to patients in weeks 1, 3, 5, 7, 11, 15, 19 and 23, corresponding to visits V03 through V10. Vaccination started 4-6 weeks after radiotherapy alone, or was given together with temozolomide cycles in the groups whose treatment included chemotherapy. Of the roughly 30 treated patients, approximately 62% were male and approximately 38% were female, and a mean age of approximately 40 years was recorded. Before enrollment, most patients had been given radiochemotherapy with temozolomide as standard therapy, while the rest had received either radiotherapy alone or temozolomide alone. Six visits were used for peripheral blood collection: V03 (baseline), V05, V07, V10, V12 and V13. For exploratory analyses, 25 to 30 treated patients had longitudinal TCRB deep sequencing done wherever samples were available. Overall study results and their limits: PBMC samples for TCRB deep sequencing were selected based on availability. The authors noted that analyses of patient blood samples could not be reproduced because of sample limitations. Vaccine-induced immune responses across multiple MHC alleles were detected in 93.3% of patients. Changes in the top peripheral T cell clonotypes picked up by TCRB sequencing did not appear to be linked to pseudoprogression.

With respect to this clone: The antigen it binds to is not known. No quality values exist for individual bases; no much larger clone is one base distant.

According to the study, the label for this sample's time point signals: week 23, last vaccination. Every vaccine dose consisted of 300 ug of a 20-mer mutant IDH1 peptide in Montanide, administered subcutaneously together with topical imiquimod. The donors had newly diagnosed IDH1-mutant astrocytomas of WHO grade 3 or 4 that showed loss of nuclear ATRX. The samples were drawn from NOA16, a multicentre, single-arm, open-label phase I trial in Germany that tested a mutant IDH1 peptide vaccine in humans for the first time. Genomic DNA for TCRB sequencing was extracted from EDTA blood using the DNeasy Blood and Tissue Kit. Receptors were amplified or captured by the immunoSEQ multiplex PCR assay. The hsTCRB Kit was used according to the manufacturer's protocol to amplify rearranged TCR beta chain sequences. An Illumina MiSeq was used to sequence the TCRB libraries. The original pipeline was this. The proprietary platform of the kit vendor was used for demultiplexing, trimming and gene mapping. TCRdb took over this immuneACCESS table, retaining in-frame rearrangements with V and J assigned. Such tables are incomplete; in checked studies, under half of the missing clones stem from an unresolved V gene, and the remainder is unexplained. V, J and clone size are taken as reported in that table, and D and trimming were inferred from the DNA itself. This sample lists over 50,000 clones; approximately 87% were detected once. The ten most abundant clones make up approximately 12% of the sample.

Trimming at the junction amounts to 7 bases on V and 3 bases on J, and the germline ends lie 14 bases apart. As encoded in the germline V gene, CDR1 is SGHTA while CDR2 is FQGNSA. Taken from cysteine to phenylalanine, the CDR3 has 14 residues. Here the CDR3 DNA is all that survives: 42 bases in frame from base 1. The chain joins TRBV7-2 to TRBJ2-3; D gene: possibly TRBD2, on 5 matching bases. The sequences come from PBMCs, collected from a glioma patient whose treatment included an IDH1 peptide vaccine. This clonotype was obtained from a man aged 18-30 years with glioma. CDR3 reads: CASTLGGGTDTQYF. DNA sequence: TGTGCCAGCACCCTCGGTGGCGGGACAGATACGCAGTATTTT.